This T cell receptor beta chain originates from a study of blood T cells in healthy people across ages. This clonotype was observed many times. The antigen is unknown. Then a second PCR, running roughly 7 to 12 cycles, was carried out with a sample-barcoded 5' primer and a J-beta primer mix. In TCRdb, the 5' RACE reads were re-called with MiXCR into one record per CDR3 protein. The data hold 850,000 or so distinct CDR3 sequences, with more than 25% observed a single time. In terms of origin and age, donors were healthy Caucasian individuals from Russia aged 6 to 90. The V gene's germline CDR1 is SGDLS and CDR2 YYNGEE. This CDR3 region has 14 residues. Regarding the study as a whole: Strong correlation existed between TCR beta diversity and naive T cell percentage.

The sequenced sample consisted of blood. The source is a woman of 80 years or more in good health. This chain uses TRBV9 with TRBJ2-5, with TRBD2 matching 7 bases. The end of the DNA aligns better with TRBJ2-7, so the J call may be wrong. The CDR3 reads CASSGGGSSTEQYF. For the CDR3, the DNA is TGTGCCAGCAGCGGGGGGGGATCATCTACCGAGCAGTACTTC.